These 21 T cell receptor beta chains came from one sample sequenced in a study of early T cells in non-severe SARS-CoV-2 infection (dated by TCRdb to the early 2020s). Receptors were amplified or captured by 5' RACE. Sequencer: NextSeq 500. TCRdb redid the processing of the public reads, applying fastp at Q25 and MiXCR, and retained in-frame beta chains. Every entry covers one CDR3 protein and lists the most common genes and DNA from its rows. The sample profile shows 25,000 to 30,000 distinct CDR3 sequences; about 10% of them were found once. Clones ranked in the top ten supply approximately 15% of the sample. The sequencing sample was made of whole blood. These receptors all stem from an adult who was a healthcare worker with PCR-confirmed SARS-CoV-2 infection or an uninfected control (not recorded which).

This clonotype was observed at least ten times. This rearrangement joins TRBV6-2 or TRBV6-3 to TRBJ2-2; a weak D match, TRBD1 (7 bases). Germline CDR1 is MNHEY and CDR2 is SVGEGT. The CDR3 has 16 amino acids. The V end was cut by 6 bases, the J end by 1 base, with 15 bases between. CDR3 sequence (DNA): TGTGCCAGCAGCCTCAGGGGGGAAAGGAACACCGGGGAGCTGTTTTTT. Residues: CASSLRGERNTGELFF.

This chain joins TRBV7-9 and TRBJ1-4, with a weak D call TRBD1 (5 bases). Per germline, CDR1 SEHNR and CDR2 FQNEAQ (reference sequence). The CDR3 sequence is 15 residues long. The V and J ends lost 5 bases and 8 bases respectively, with 18 bases between them. The CDR3 is CASSTDSSSGEKLFF. DNA for the CDR3: TGTGCCAGCAGCACAGACAGCTCTTCCGGGGAAAAACTGTTTTTT.

In this sample, this clonotype turned up many times. The genes are TRBV3-1 and TRBJ2-7; unclear D gene. V dropped 0 bases and J dropped 5 bases, with 11 bases sitting between them. Germline V gene data show CDR1 as LGHDT and CDR2 as YNNKEL (reference sequence). The CDR3 spans 14 residues. Written as DNA, the CDR3 is TGTGCCAGCAGCCAAGAGGCCCCCCGGGACGAGCAGTACTTC. This encodes CASSQEAPRDEQYF.

This clonotype was counted a few times. The chain employs TRBV12-3 or TRBV12-4 and TRBJ2-3, with D uncertain. Trimming shortened V by 3 bases and J by 6 bases, and 10 bases separated the two germline ends. The CDR3 consists of 13 residues. This chain's CDR3 is CASSLVRVDTQYF. As DNA, the CDR3 is TGTGCCAGCAGTTTGGTAAGGGTGGATACGCAGTATTTT.

The chain has TRBV25-1 and TRBJ2-6; no clear D gene. Germline V lookup: CDR1 MGHDK, CDR2 SYGVNS. V was clipped by 1 base and J by 1 base, with 8 bases between them. This CDR3 region has 16 residues. CDR3 in amino acids: CASSESRSSGANVLTF. CDR3 nucleotides: TGTGCCAGCAGTGAATCTCGGTCGTCTGGGGCCAACGTCCTGACTTTC. Variable domain in full (rest from reference TRBV25-1 and TRBJ2-6): EADIYQTPRYLVIGTGKKITLECSQTMGHDKMYWYQQDPGMELHLIHYSYGVNSTEKGDLSSESTVSRIRTEHFPLTLESARPSHTSQYLCASSESRSSGANVLTFGAGSRLTVL.

The table lists this clonotype with many counts. The chain uses TRBV11-1 and TRBJ1-2; D is unresolved. Germline V gene sequence: CDR1 SGHAT, CDR2 FQDESV (reference sequence). The length of the CDR3 is 13 residues. V was trimmed by 3 bases and J by 9 bases, leaving 14 bases between them. The CDR3 loop is CASSFGVETRYTF. The CDR3 DNA is TGTGCCAGCAGCTTCGGGGTAGAGACCCGCTACACCTTC.

The V gene is TRBV15, the J gene TRBJ2-3, with D hard to call. The CDR3 runs 12 residues. The V end lost 0 bases, the J end lost 6 bases, and 4 bases lay between the germline ends. CDR1 is LNHNV and CDR2 is YYDKDF in the germline V gene (reference sequence). DNA of the CDR3: TGTGCCACCAGCAGAGATGGGGATACGCAGTATTTT. It specifies CATSRDGDTQYF.

In its sample, this clonotype was seen many times. V and J are TRBV6-5 and TRBJ2-2, with a possible D match to TRBD1 (5 bases). CDR1 and CDR2 from the germline V gene are MNHEY and SVGAGI. This CDR3 has 13 amino acids. V was pared by 9 bases and J by 2 bases, with 10 bases between. CDR3 sequence reads: CASPTVNTGELFF. The DNA of the CDR3 is TGTGCCAGTCCGACAGTTAACACCGGGGAGCTGTTTTTT.

This clonotype was counted between two and nine times. The chain employs TRBV24-1 and TRBJ2-2, with D perhaps TRBD1 or TRBD2 (5 bases each). The CDR3 totals 14 residues. Trimming removed 7 bases from V and 1 base from J, with 9 bases in between. Germline V gene lookup returns CDR1 KGHDR and CDR2 SFDVKD. CDR3 sequence reads: CATRGTRNTGELFF. The CDR3 DNA reads as TGTGCCACCAGAGGGACCCGGAACACCGGGGAGCTGTTTTTT.

This clonotype has at least ten counts. The chain carries TRBV4-1 and TRBJ2-3; 13 nucleotides agree with TRBD2. Trimming removed 4 bases from V and 5 bases from J; junction bases left unmatched: 15. The CDR3 covers 19 residues. CDR1 is MGHRA, CDR2 YSYEKL, per germline. CDR3 DNA: TGCGCCAGCAGCCCGGTAGGACTAGCGGGGGCCATCCTCGGAGATACGCAGTATTTT. It codes for CASSPVGLAGAILGDTQYF.

This clonotype was recorded many times. The chain combines TRBV20-1 with TRBJ2-1; weak D call: TRBD1 (5 bases). Deletions cut 2 bases from V and 5 bases from J, with 19 bases between. CDR3 length: 16 amino acids. The V gene's germline CDR1 is DFQATT and CDR2 SNEGSKA (reference sequence). DNA for the CDR3: TGCAGTGCTAGAAGTGGGCGCCAGGGTCTTAACAATGAGCAGTTCTTC. The encoded protein is CSARSGRQGLNNEQFF.

The chain has TRBV7-6 and TRBJ1-1, with D perhaps TRBD1 (5 bases). CDR1 is SGHVS and CDR2 is FNYEAQ in the germline V gene. The CDR3 contains 15 residues. V was shortened by 5 bases and J by 0 bases, with 13 bases between the two germline ends. CDR3 sequence (DNA): TGTGCCAGCAGCACTAGCCAGGGTTTGAACACTGAAGCTTTCTTT. Translated: CASSTSQGLNTEAFF.

This clonotype was observed many times. The chain couples TRBV19 to TRBJ2-1; D not certain. CDR1 is LNHDA and CDR2 is SQIVND in the germline V gene (reference sequence). There are 12 residues in the CDR3. V shed 2 bases and J shed 6 bases, with 5 bases lying between them. CDR3 DNA: TGTGCCAGTAGTATACAAACCAATGAGCAGTTCTTC. Encoded protein: CASSIQTNEQFF.

This chain connects TRBV7-2 to TRBJ2-5; no clear D. Germline-derived CDR1 and CDR2 are SGHTA and FQGNSA. Trimming pared 5 bases from V and 4 bases from J, leaving 14 bases between. There are 14 residues in the CDR3. Written as DNA, the CDR3 is TGTGCCAGCAGCCCCCACCCCAGACGAGAGACCCAGTACTTC. Protein: CASSPHPRRETQYF.

This clonotype has at least ten counts. In DNA form, the CDR3 reads TGCAGTGCCGGGGCAGCCGCCGGGTTGGGCTACACCTTC. Its protein product is CSAGAAAGLGYTF. V gene TRBV20-1 combines with J gene TRBJ1-2, with D tentatively TRBD1 (5 bases). Between the trimmed V and J ends, which lost 6 bases and 8 bases, there was a span of 19 bases. This CDR3 is built from 13 residues. Germline CDR1 reads DFQATT; CDR2 reads SNEGSKA (reference sequence).

This clonotype was seen ten or more times. The chain uses TRBV10-3 and TRBJ1-2; 9 bases agree with TRBD1. The CDR3 is 15 residues long. V shed 2 bases, J shed 0 bases, and the junction held 1 base outside the gene matches. Germline V lookup: CDR1 ENHRY, CDR2 SYGVKD. CDR3 in amino acids: CAISEGQGSNYGYTF. CDR3 DNA: TGTGCCATCAGTGAGGGACAGGGGTCTAACTATGGCTACACCTTC.

The rearrangement joins TRBV5-1 to TRBJ2-5; TRBD1 matches at 10 bases. Per the germline V gene, CDR1 is SGHRS and CDR2 is YFSETQ. With 2 bases clipped from V and 5 bases from J, the junction kept 9 bases outside the gene matches. The CDR3 loop spans 16 amino acids. The CDR3 DNA reads as TGCGCCAGCAGCTTCATACGACAGGGGGCAAAGGAGACCCAGTACTTC. Its translation is CASSFIRQGAKETQYF.

The chain is built from TRBV4-3 and TRBJ2-2; the D is unclear. The length of the CDR3 is 14 residues. The germline V and J ends were trimmed by 1 base and 2 bases, with 5 bases remaining between them. Germline values: CDR1 LGHNA, CDR2 YSLEER. Here the CDR3 DNA reads TGCGCCAGCAGCCAAGGGCCTAACACCGGGGAGCTGTTTTTT. This gives the protein CASSQGPNTGELFF.

A few counts support this clonotype. The chain has TRBV7-2 and TRBJ1-2, with D unclear. V gave up 1 base and J gave up 7 bases, with 13 bases separating them. The length of the CDR3 is 14 residues. CDR1 is SGHTA and CDR2 is FQGNSA in the germline V gene. The CDR3 region is CASSLELNSFGYTF. The CDR3 DNA reads as TGTGCCAGCAGCTTAGAATTGAATAGCTTTGGCTACACCTTC. The complete variable domain, with remaining parts taken from reference TRBV7-2 and TRBJ1-2, reads GAGVSQSPSNKVTEKGKDVELRCDPISGHTALYWYRQSLGQGLEFLIYFQGNSAPDKSGLPSDRFSAERTGGSVSTLTIQRTQQEDSAVYLCASSLELNSFGYTFGSGTRLTVV.

This chain uses TRBV6-5 with TRBJ2-7, with TRBD1 matching 7 bases. After removal of 2 bases from V and 5 bases from J, the junction contained 6 bases not matched to a gene. Germline V gives CDR1 MNHEY, CDR2 SVGAGI. CDR3 length equals 14 residues. This CDR3 is CASSYGQGVNEQYF. The CDR3 region has the DNA TGTGCCAGCAGTTACGGGCAGGGGGTCAACGAGCAGTACTTC.

There are many counts of this clonotype. The CDR3 loop reads CASSSQGASPTGELFF. The CDR3, as DNA: TGTGCCAGCAGCTCCCAGGGGGCTAGCCCTACCGGGGAGCTGTTTTTT. V is TRBV7-3 and J is TRBJ2-2, with 8 bases fitting TRBD1. The V segment lost 4 bases and the J segment 5 bases; nucleotides outside the gene matches: 9. The CDR3 spans 16 residues. Germline V gene lookup returns CDR1 SGHTA and CDR2 FQGTGA.